The sequence of this T cell receptor beta chain was determined in a study of beta chain features in type 1 diabetes. The study, taken as a whole, reports: Among all four CD4+ subsets, Type 1 diabetes patients had TCRB CDR3s that were moderately but significantly shorter. With patients and controls alike, PCR might favor shorter templates to an equal degree.

The CDR3 consists of 15 residues. The V and J ends lost 4 bases and 8 bases, in that order; junction bases with no gene match: 5. CDR1 and CDR2 (germline): SGHDN, FVKESK. The whole isolated RNA underwent reverse transcription, so sequencing captured expressed TCRB transcripts. Naive, central memory and regulatory T cell samples averaged roughly 3.7 million reads. Generated by immunoSEQ multiplex PCR, the TCRdb table keeps only in-frame clones and is missing some. The sample holds 200,000 to 300,000 clones, about 11% seen once. It was one heparinised blood draw, averaging about 116 mL, that each donor gave. With regard to this clone: The antigen is not known.

V gene TRBV14 combines with J gene TRBJ2-1; 13 bases align to TRBD2. Sequencing was done on a sample of naive CD4+ T cells from blood. The receptor's source is a man aged 30 to 45 with type 1 diabetes. In DNA, the CDR3 is TGTGCCAGCAGCCGACTAGCGGGGGGCCGGTATGAGCAGTTCTTC. This translates into CASSRLAGGRYEQFF. Filled out from reference TRBV14 and TRBJ2-1, the complete variable domain reads EAGVTQFPSHSVIEKGQTVTLRCDPISGHDNLYWYRRVMGKEIKFLLHFVKESKQDESGMPNNRFLAERTGGTYSTLKVQPAELEDSGVYFCASSRLAGGRYEQFFGPGTRLTVL.